Following are 6 T cell receptor beta chains from one sample sequenced in a study of cytomegalovirus exposure and HLA in healthy donors (dated by TCRdb to the late 2010s). Receptors were amplified or captured by the immunoSEQ multiplex PCR assay. A mixture of 60 forward primers for TCR Vbeta segments and 13 reverse primers for TCR Jbeta segments was used in the multiplex PCR. Not all clones reach the TCRdb copy of this immuneACCESS table, which keeps in-frame sequences only. Checked studies attribute under half of the gap to unresolved V genes and leave the rest unexplained. In all, the sample holds 100,000 or so clones, and roughly 81% of those were seen once. The leading ten clones occupy roughly 1.5% of the sample. Sequenced: PBMCs. All receptors come from a man aged 35-49 years in good health and CMV-seronegative.

V gene TRBV7-9 combines with J gene TRBJ2-7; 7 bases fit TRBD1. The CDR3 is 13 residues long. Looked up from germline, CDR1 is SEHNR and CDR2 is FQNEAQ (reference sequence). After removal of 5 bases from V and 4 bases from J, the junction contained 5 bases not matched to a gene. CDR3 sequence reads: CASSDPGGYEQYF. CDR3 DNA: TGTGCCAGCAGCGACCCAGGGGGTTACGAGCAGTACTTC.

The chain recombines TRBV15 with TRBJ2-1; the D gene is possibly TRBD2 (6 bases). The CDR3 extends over 14 amino acids. The V gene's germline CDR1 is LNHNV and CDR2 YYDKDF (reference sequence). V was trimmed by 0 bases and J by 6 bases, leaving 9 bases between them. Here the CDR3 reads CATSRDSGSNEQFF. The CDR3 nucleotides read TGTGCCACCAGCAGAGATAGCGGTAGCAATGAGCAGTTCTTC.

V is TRBV5-4 and J is TRBJ1-1; tentatively, D is TRBD1 (5 bases). The CDR3 has 13 amino acids. Germline V gives CDR1 SGHNT, CDR2 YYREEE (reference sequence). V was pared by 6 bases and J by 8 bases, with 17 bases between. CDR3: CASTRGTSYEAFF. In DNA form, the CDR3 reads TGTGCCAGCACCCGAGGGACTTCGTACGAAGCTTTCTTT.

This clone was recorded once. The chain uses TRBV28 and TRBJ2-7; a weak D match, TRBD1 (5 bases). This CDR3 has 14 amino acids. V lost 10 bases and J lost 3, with 19 bases in between. The V gene's germline CDR1 is MDHEN and CDR2 SYDVKM. The CDR3 sequence is CATQGSDPIYEQYF. In DNA form, the CDR3 reads TGTGCCACCCAGGGCTCGGATCCAATCTACGAGCAGTACTTC.

The chain combines TRBV5-5 with TRBJ2-3, with D hard to call. Germline V lookup: CDR1 SGHKS, CDR2 YYEKEE (reference sequence). V gave up 5 bases and J gave up 2 bases, with 12 bases separating them. CDR3 length equals 14 residues. Here the CDR3 reads CASSTARNTDTQYF. The CDR3 DNA is TGTGCCAGCAGTACCGCGCGGAACACAGATACGCAGTATTTT.

The genes are TRBV2 and TRBJ2-3; D gene ambiguous. The CDR3 covers 15 residues. Germline V lookup: CDR1 SNHLY, CDR2 FYNNEI. V lost 4 bases, J lost 5 bases, and 16 bases lay in between. CDR3 amino acids: CASSVSPDPIDTQYF. For the CDR3, the DNA is TGTGCCAGCAGTGTAAGCCCCGATCCCATAGATACGCAGTATTTT.